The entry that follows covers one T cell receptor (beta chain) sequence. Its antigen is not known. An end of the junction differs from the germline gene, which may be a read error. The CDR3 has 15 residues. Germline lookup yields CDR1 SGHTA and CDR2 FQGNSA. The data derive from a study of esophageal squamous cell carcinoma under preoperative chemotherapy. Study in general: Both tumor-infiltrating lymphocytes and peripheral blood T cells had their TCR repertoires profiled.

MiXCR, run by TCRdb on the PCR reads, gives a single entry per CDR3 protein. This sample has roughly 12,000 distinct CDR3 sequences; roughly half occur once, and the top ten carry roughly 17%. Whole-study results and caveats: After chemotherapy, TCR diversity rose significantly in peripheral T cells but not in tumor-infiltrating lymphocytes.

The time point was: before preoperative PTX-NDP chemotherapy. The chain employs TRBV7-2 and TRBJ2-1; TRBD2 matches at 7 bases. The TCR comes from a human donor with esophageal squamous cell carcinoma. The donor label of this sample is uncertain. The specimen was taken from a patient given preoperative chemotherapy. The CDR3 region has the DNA TGTGCCAGCAGCTTGGAGGCGGGAGCGAAAGATACGCAGTTCTTT. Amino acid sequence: CASSLEAGAKDTQFF.